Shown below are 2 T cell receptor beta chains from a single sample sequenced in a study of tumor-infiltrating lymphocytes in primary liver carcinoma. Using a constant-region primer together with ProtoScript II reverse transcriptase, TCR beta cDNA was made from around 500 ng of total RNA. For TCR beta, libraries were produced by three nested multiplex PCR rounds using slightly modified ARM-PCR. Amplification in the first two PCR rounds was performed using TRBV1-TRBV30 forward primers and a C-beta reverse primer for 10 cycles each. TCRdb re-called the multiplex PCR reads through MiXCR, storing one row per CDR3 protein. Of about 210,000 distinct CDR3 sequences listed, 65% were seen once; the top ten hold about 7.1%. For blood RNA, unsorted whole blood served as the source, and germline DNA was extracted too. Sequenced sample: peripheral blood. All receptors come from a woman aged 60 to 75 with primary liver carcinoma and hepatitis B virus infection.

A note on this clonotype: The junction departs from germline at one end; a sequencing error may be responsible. The chain's CDR3 is CTSSFLTGRSEAFF. For the CDR3, the DNA is TGTACCAGCAGTTTCTTGACAGGACGGAGTGAAGCTTTCTTT. The chain joins TRBV28 to TRBJ1-1; weak D call: TRBD1 (6 bases). Germline CDR1 MDHEN, CDR2 SYDVKM. The CDR3 runs 14 residues. Complete variable domain (other parts from reference TRBV28 and TRBJ1-1): DVKVTQSSRYLVKRTGEKVFLECVQDMDHENMFWYRQDPGLGLRLIYFSYDVKMKEKGDIPEGYSVSREKKERFSLILESASTNQTSMYLCTSSFLTGRSEAFFGQGTRLTVV.

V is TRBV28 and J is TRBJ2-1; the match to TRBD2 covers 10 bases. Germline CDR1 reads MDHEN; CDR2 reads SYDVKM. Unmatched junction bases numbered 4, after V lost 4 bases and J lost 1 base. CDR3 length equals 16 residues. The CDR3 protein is CASSSPAGGSYNEQFF. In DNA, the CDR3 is TGTGCCAGCAGTTCCCCAGCGGGAGGGTCCTACAATGAGCAGTTCTTC. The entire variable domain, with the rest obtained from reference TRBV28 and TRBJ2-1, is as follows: DVKVTQSSRYLVKRTGEKVFLECVQDMDHENMFWYRQDPGLGLRLIYFSYDVKMKEKGDIPEGYSVSREKKERFSLILESASTNQTSMYLCASSSPAGGSYNEQFFGPGTRLTVL.